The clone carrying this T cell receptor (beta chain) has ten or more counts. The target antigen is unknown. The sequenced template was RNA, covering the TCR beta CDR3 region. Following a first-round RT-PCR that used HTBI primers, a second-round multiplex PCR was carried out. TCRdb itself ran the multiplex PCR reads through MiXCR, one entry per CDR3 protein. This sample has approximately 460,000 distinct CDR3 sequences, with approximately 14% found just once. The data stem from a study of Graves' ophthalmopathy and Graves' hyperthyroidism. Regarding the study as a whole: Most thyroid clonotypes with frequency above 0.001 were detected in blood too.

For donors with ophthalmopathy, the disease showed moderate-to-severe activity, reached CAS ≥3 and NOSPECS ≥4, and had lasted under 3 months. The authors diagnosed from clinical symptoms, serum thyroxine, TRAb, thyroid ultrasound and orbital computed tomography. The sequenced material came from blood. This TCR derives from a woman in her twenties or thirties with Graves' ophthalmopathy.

CDR3 sequence: CASSLFQGNNIQYF. CDR3 bases: TGTGCCAGCAGTTTGTTTCAGGGCAACAACATTCAGTACTTC. The V gene is TRBV12-3 or TRBV12-4, the J gene TRBJ2-4, with D possibly matching TRBD1 (5 bases). This CDR3 is built from 14 residues. Trimming pared 3 bases from V and 7 bases from J, leaving 13 bases between.